This TCR beta chain was captured in a study of CD8 T cells in ankylosing spondylitis (dated by TCRdb to the late 2010s). About the study as a whole: To find TCR variants linked to disease, the study profiled T cell receptor beta repertoires in ankylosing spondylitis patients and healthy donors. Peripheral blood samples were taken, and synovial fluid was additionally collected from ankylosing spondylitis patients. The full study cohort was made up of about 24 ankylosing spondylitis patients and roughly 98 healthy donors. The paper as a whole reports these results and caveats: Significant enrichment of the disease-linked clones was reported in matched synovial fluid samples from ankylosing spondylitis patients. A TCR beta motif made up of 7 to 9 highly homologous amino acid variants appeared to be characteristic of blood from ankylosing spondylitis patients. Some motif variants were previously reported in synovial fluid and blood of reactive arthritis patients, suggesting common disease-initiation mechanisms. A CD8+ phenotype was shown by the disease-linked clones, which were found at relatively low frequencies in peripheral blood.

Instrument used: Illumina HiSeq 2500. Quantitative 5'-RACE with molecular barcodes was the method used to prepare the TCR beta libraries. On the study's bioinformatics: To identify disease-linked TCR variants, a new computational method was used, one built on a probabilistic model of VDJ rearrangement. TCRdb cleaned the public reads at Q25 with fastp, built clones with MiXCR and kept in-frame beta chains. Identical CDR3 proteins give one entry, which carries the most common genes and DNA. In this record, the V and J calls reflect TCRdb's handling and not the investigators' own analysis. The sample includes 150,000 or so distinct CDR3 sequences, with around a third observed a single time. The ten largest make up about 5.5% of the sample. The CDR3 sequence holds 10 residues, the cysteine and phenylalanine included. The DNA shown is the 30-base CDR3, in frame from base 1. The junction carries 3 bases between V and J, which are trimmed by 4 bases and 5 bases respectively. The germline V gene provides CDR1 SQVTM and CDR2 ANQGSEA.

As concerns this clonotype: Its antigen remains undetermined. Per-base qualities were not stored, and no clone one base away is much larger.

Synovial fluid samples and blood samples obtained from the same ankylosing spondylitis patients were matched. The TCR sequence derives from a male donor with ankylosing spondylitis. Sequenced sample: synovial fluid, either unsorted or a sorted T cell fraction (not recorded which). The chain was built from TRBV29-1 and TRBJ2-1; a confident D gene designation cannot be given. The CDR3 corresponds to CSVADNEQFF. The DNA sequence is given as TGCAGCGTTGCGGACAATGAGCAGTTCTTC.